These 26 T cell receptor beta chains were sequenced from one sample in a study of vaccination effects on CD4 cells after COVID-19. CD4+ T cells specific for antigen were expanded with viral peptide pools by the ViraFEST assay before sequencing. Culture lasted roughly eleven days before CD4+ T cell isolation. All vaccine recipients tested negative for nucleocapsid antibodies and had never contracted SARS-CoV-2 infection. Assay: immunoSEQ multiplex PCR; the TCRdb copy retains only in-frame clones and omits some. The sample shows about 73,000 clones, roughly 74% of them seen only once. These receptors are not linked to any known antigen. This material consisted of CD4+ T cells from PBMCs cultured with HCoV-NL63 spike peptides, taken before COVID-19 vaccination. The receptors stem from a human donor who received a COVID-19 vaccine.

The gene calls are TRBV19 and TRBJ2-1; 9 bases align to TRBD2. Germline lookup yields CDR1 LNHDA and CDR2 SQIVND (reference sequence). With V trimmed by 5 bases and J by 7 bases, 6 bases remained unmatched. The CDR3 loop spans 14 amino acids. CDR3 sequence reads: CASSPQRGANEQFF. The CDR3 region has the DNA TGTGCCAGTAGTCCTCAGCGGGGGGCGAATGAGCAGTTCTTC.

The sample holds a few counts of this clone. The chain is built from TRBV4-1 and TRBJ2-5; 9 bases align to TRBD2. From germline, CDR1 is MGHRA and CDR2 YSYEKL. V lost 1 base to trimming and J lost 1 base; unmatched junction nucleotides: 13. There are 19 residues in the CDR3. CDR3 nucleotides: TGCGCCAGCAGCCAAGGGTCCGGCCTAGCGGGGCCTATCCAAGAGACCCAGTACTTC. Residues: CASSQGSGLAGPIQETQYF.

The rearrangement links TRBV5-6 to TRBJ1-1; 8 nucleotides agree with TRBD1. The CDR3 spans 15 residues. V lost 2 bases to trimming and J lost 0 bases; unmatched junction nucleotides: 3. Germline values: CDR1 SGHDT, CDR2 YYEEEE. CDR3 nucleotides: TGTGCCAGCAGCTTCGGACAGGGCTTGAACACTGAAGCTTTCTTT. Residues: CASSFGQGLNTEAFF.

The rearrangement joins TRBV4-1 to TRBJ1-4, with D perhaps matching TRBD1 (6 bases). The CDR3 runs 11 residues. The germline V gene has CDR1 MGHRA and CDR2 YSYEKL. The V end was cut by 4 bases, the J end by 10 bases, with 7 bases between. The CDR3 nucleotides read TGCGCCAGCAGCCGAGGGGGAAAACTGTTTTTT. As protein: CASSRGGKLFF.

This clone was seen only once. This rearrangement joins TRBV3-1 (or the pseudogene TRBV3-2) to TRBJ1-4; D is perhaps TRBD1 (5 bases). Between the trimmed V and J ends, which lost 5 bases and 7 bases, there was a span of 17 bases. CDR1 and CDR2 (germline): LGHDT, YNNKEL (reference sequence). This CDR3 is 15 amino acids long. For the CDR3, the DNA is TGTGCCAGCAGCTCCCCCGGGACCTTACTTGAAAAACTGTTTTTT. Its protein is CASSSPGTLLEKLFF.

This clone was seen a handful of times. The CDR3 spells CASSYLSEKLFF. The CDR3 nucleotides read TGTGCCAGCAGTTACTTATCGGAAAAACTGTTTTTT. The chain recombines TRBV6-6 with TRBJ1-4, with D hard to call. Germline V gene data show CDR1 as MNHNY and CDR2 as SVGAGI (reference sequence). Trimming took off 1 base at V and 8 bases at J, with 5 bases between the two ends. CDR3 length equals 12 residues.

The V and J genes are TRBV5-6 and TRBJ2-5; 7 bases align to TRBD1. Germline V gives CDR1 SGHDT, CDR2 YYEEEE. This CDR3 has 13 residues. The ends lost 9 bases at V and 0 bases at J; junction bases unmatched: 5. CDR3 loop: CATTGQHQETQYF. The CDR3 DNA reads TGTGCCACCACGGGACAGCACCAAGAGACCCAGTACTTC.

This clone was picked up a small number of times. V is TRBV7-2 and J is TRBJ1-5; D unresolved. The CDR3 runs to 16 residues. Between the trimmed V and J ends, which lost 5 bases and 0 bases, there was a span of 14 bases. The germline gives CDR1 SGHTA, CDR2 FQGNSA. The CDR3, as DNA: TGTGCCAGCAGCCCCCAACCACGGGTTAGCAATCAGCCCCAGCATTTT. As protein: CASSPQPRVSNQPQHF.

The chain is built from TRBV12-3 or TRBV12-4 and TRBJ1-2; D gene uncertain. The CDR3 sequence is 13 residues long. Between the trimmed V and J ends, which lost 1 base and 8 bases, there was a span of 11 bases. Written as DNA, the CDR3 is TGTGCCAGCAGTTTAGGGTACACAGAAGGCTACACCTTC. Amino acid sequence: CASSLGYTEGYTF.

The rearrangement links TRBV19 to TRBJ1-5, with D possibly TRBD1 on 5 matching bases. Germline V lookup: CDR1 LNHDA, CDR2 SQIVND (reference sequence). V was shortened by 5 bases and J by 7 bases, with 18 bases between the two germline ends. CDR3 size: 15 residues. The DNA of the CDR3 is TGTGCCAGTAGTGTCAGTCCGTCAGGGCCCCAGCCCCAGCATTTT. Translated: CASSVSPSGPQPQHF.

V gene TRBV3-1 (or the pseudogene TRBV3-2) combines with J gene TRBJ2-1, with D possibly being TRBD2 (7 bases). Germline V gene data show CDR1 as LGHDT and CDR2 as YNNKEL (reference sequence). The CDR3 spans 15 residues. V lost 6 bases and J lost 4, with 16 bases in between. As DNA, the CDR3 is TGTGCCAGCAGTCGCGGGGGCGGCTCTTACAATGAGCAGTTCTTC. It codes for CASSRGGGSYNEQFF.

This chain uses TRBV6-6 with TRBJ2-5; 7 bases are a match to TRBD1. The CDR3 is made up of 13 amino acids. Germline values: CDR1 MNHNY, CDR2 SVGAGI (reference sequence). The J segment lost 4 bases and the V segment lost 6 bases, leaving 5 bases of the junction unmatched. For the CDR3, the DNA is TGTGCCAGCAGGGAACAGGGGCCAGAGACCCAGTACTTC. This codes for CASREQGPETQYF.

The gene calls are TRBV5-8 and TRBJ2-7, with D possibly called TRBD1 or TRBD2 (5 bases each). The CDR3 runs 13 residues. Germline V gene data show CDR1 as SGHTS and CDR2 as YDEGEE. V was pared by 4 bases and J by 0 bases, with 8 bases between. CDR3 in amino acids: CASSRDGSYEQYV. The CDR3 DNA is TGTGCCAGCAGCCGGGACGGCTCCTACGAGCAGTACGTC.

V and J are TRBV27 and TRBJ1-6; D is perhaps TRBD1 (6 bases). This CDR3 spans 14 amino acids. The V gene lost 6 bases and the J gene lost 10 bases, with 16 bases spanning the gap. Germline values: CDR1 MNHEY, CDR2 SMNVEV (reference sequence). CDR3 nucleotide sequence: TGTGCCAGCAGCCTACAGGGATCCTACTCACCCCTCCACTTT. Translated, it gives CASSLQGSYSPLHF.

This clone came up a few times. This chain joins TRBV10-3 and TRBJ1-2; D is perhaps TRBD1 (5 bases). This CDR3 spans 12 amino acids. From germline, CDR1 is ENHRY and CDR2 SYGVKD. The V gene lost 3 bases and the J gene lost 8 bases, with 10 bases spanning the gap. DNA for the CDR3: TGTGCCATCAGTGAACAGGTGAGAGGCTACACCTTC. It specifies CAISEQVRGYTF.

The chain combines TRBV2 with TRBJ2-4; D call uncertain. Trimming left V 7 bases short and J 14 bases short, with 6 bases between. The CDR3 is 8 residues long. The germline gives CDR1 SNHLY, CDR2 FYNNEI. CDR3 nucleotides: TGTGCCAGCACCCGTAAGTACTTC. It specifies CASTRKYF.

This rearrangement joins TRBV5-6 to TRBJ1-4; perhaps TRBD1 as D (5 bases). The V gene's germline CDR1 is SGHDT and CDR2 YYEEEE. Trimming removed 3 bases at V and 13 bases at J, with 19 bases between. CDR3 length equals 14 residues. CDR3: CASSSGTLTGGLFF. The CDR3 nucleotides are TGTGCCAGCAGCTCCGGGACTCTGACCGGGGGACTGTTTTTT.

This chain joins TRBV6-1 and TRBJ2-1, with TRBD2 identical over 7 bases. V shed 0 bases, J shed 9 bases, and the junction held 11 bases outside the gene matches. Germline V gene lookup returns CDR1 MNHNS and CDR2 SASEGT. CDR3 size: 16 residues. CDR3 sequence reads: CASSEALSGGIGEQFF. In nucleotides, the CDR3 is TGTGCCAGCAGTGAAGCGCTCTCCGGGGGGATAGGTGAGCAGTTCTTC.

The chain's CDR3 is CASSSGINQPQHF. CDR3 nucleotides: TGTGCCAGCAGCTCGGGAATCAATCAGCCCCAGCATTTT. The chain employs TRBV7-2 and TRBJ1-5; D unclear. Per the germline V gene, CDR1 is SGHTA and CDR2 is FQGNSA. Deletions cut 4 bases from V and 3 bases from J, with 7 bases between. The CDR3 spans 13 residues.

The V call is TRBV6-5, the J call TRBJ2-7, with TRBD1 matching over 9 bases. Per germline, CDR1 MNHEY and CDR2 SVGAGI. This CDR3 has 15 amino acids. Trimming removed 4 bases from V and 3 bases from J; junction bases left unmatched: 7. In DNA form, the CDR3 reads TGTGCCAGCAGTTTCAACAGGGGGCAACTCTACGAGCAGTACGTC. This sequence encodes CASSFNRGQLYEQYV.

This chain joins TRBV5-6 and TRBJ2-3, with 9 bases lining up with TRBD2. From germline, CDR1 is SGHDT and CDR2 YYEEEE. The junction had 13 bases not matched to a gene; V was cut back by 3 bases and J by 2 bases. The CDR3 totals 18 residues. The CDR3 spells CASSSGRSGGLYTDTQYF. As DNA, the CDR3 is TGTGCCAGCAGCTCTGGTCGTAGCGGGGGCCTCTACACAGATACGCAGTATTTT.

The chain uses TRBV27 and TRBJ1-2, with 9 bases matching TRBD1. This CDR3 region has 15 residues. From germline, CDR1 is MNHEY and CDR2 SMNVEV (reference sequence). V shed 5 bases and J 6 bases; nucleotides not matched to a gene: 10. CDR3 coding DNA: TGTGCCAGCAGTCCATCCTCGGACAGGGGCCATGGCTACACCTTC. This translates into CASSPSSDRGHGYTF.

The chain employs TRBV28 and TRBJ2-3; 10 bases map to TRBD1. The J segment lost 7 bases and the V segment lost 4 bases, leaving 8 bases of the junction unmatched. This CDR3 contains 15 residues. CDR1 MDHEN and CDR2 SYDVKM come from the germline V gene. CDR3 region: CASSSAGTGANTQYF. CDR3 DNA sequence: TGTGCCAGCAGTTCCGCGGGGACAGGGGCAAATACGCAGTATTTT. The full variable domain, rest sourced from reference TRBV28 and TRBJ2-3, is DVKVTQSSRYLVKRTGEKVFLECVQDMDHENMFWYRQDPGLGLRLIYFSYDVKMKEKGDIPEGYSVSREKKERFSLILESASTNQTSMYLCASSSAGTGANTQYFGPGTRLTVL.

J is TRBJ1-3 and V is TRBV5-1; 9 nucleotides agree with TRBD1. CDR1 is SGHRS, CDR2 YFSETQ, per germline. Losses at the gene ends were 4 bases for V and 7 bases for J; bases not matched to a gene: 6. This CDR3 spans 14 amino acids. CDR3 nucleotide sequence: TGCGCCAGCAGCCTCCGACAGGGGGAGAACACCATATATTTT. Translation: CASSLRQGENTIYF.

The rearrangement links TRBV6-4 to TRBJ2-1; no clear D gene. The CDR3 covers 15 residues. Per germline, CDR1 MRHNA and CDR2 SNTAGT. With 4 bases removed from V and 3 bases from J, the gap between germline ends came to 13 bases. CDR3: CASSVRAGVYNEQFF. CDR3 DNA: TGTGCCAGCAGTGTCCGTGCTGGGGTCTACAATGAGCAGTTCTTC.

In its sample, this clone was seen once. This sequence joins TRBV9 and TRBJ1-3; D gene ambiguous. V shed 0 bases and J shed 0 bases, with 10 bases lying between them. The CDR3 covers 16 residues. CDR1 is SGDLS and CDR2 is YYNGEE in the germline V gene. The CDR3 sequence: CASSVAPGYSGNTIYF. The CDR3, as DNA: TGTGCCAGCAGCGTAGCTCCGGGGTACTCTGGAAACACCATATATTTT.